The 19 T cell receptor beta chains below come from one sample, sequenced in a study of blood T cell repertoires in COVID-19. The protocol was immunoSEQ multiplex PCR, while the TCRdb copy is restricted to in-frame clones and leaves out a portion. The sample has fewer than 350,000 clones, 90% seen once. Material for sequencing was peripheral blood. The receptors were gathered from a woman aged 30 to 39 with COVID-19, enrolled during active disease.

V gene TRBV29-1 combines with J gene TRBJ2-7; TRBD1 matches 11 bases. Germline CDR1 SQVTM, CDR2 ANQGSEA. The CDR3 is 14 amino acids. Trimming removed 2 bases from V and 7 bases from J; junction bases left unmatched: 7. CDR3 coding DNA: TGCAGCGTTGAAAGGGACAGGGGGTTGAGAGAGCAGTACTTC. This sequence encodes CSVERDRGLREQYF.

The chain recombines TRBV6-1 with TRBJ2-4, with D perhaps TRBD2 (5 bases). CDR3 length: 20 residues. V was clipped by 1 base and J by 0 bases, with 22 bases between them. The germline CDR1 and CDR2 sequences are MNHNS and SASEGT. CDR3 amino acids: CASSEGRFEAVALAKNIQYF. As DNA, the CDR3 is TGTGCCAGCAGTGAAGGGAGGTTCGAAGCTGTGGCACTAGCCAAAAACATTCAGTACTTC.

The chain joins TRBV10-3 to TRBJ1-1; 7 bases align to TRBD1. Germline V gene data show CDR1 as ENHRY and CDR2 as SYGVKD. The CDR3 is made up of 13 amino acids. The junction had 3 bases not matched to a gene; V was cut back by 2 bases and J by 6 bases. CDR3 nucleotide sequence: TGTGCCATCAGTGAGGGACAGGTTGCTGAAGCTTTCTTT. Amino acid sequence: CAISEGQVAEAFF.

The chain couples TRBV5-1 to TRBJ2-7; possibly TRBD2 for D (6 bases). In germline, CDR1 is SGHRS, CDR2 YFSETQ. Trimming pared 0 bases from V and 2 bases from J, leaving 6 bases between. The CDR3 length is 13 residues. In DNA, the CDR3 is TGCGCCAGCAGCTTGGGGAGGGCCTACGAGCAGTACTTC. Amino acids: CASSLGRAYEQYF.

V usage is TRBV5-1 and J usage is TRBJ1-2; 12 nucleotides match TRBD1. Trimming at V came to 4 bases and at J to 6 bases, leaving 4 bases not matched to a gene. The CDR3 has 14 amino acids. Germline CDR1 and CDR2: SGHRS and YFSETQ. The CDR3 protein is CASSQGQGADGYTF. Here the CDR3 DNA reads TGCGCCAGCAGCCAGGGACAGGGGGCGGATGGCTACACCTTC.

The chain carries TRBV5-8 and TRBJ2-5; TRBD1 might be the D (7 bases). Deletions cut 3 bases from V and 0 bases from J, with 18 bases between. CDR1 SGHTS and CDR2 YDEGEE come from the germline V gene. The CDR3 consists of 17 residues. The CDR3 here is CASSSPGGGGYQETQYF. The CDR3 nucleotides read TGTGCCAGCAGCTCCCCAGGGGGAGGAGGGTACCAAGAGACCCAGTACTTC.

V gene TRBV5-6 combines with J gene TRBJ2-3, with 10 positions matching TRBD1. This CDR3 is built from 14 residues. The V and J ends lost 4 bases and 6 bases, in that order; junction bases with no gene match: 5. Germline values: CDR1 SGHDT, CDR2 YYEEEE. For the CDR3, the DNA is TGTGCCAGCAGCCCGGGGACAGGGGCCGATACGCAGTATTTT. This sequence encodes CASSPGTGADTQYF.

The chain has TRBV6-5 and TRBJ2-7; 7 nucleotides match TRBD1. The CDR3 is made up of 15 amino acids. V dropped 6 bases and J dropped 2; count of bases not matched to a gene: 10. CDR1 and CDR2 (germline): MNHEY, SVGAGI. This CDR3 is CASSRTGALTYEQYF. CDR3 DNA sequence: TGTGCCAGCAGCCGCACAGGGGCCCTCACCTACGAGCAGTACTTC.

The genes are TRBV7-6 and TRBJ2-3; 9 bases line up with TRBD2. CDR1 is SGHVS, CDR2 FNYEAQ, per germline. The junction had 5 bases not matched to a gene; V was cut back by 2 bases and J by 2 bases. There are 16 residues in the CDR3. The CDR3 protein is CASSLSLAGNTDTQYF. In nucleotides, the CDR3 is TGTGCCAGCAGCTTAAGTCTAGCGGGAAACACAGATACGCAGTATTTT.

V is TRBV5-4 and J is TRBJ1-1, with a possible D match to TRBD1 (5 bases). The CDR3 consists of 13 residues. The V end lost 6 bases, the J end lost 5 bases, and 14 bases lay between the germline ends. Germline V CDR1 and CDR2: SGHNT, YYREEE (reference sequence). In DNA, the CDR3 is TGTGCCAGCACCCGGGGGGGTGGGACTGAAGCTTTCTTT. It encodes CASTRGGGTEAFF.

The chain combines TRBV19 with TRBJ1-1, with no clear D. This CDR3 region has 13 residues. The V and J ends lost 0 bases and 6 bases respectively, with 8 bases between them. The V gene's germline CDR1 is LNHDA and CDR2 SQIVND (reference sequence). The CDR3 nucleotides are TGTGCCAGTAGTATAGATAGCCGGGCTGAAGCTTTCTTT. Amino acids: CASSIDSRAEAFF.

The V call is TRBV18, the J call TRBJ1-1; D possibly corresponds to TRBD1 (5 bases). The CDR3 runs 12 residues. V dropped 9 bases and J dropped 0 bases, with 8 bases sitting between them. The germline CDR1 and CDR2 sequences are KGHSH and LQKENI. Here the CDR3 reads CASAGLNTEAFF. In DNA form, the CDR3 reads TGTGCCAGTGCAGGGTTGAACACTGAAGCTTTCTTT. The full variable domain, its missing parts supplied by reference TRBV18 and TRBJ1-1, is NAGVMQNPRHLVRRRGQEARLRCSPMKGHSHVYWYRQLPEEGLKFMVYLQKENIIDESGMPKERFSAEFPKEGPSILRIQQVVRGDSAAYFCASAGLNTEAFFGQGTRLTVV.

In the case of this clone: Other DNA sequences from this sample encode an identical CDR3 as well. This chain joins TRBV5-1 and TRBJ1-5; D possibly corresponds to TRBD1 (6 bases). This CDR3 comprises 15 residues. The ends were cut back, 0 bases at V and 3 bases at J, with 10 bases in the middle. Germline V gene lookup returns CDR1 SGHRS and CDR2 YFSETQ. CDR3 sequence: CASSLDGQPNQPQHF. CDR3 DNA: TGCGCCAGCAGCTTGGACGGACAGCCCAATCAGCCCCAGCATTTT.

This chain connects TRBV7-2 to TRBJ2-7; perhaps TRBD2 as D (5 bases). The V end was cut by 3 bases, the J end by 3 bases, with 18 bases between. Germline CDR1 reads SGHTA; CDR2 reads FQGNSA. This CDR3 is 16 amino acids long. CDR3: CASSFRGKLRDYEQYF. CDR3 nucleotide sequence: TGTGCCAGCAGCTTTCGTGGGAAGCTGAGGGACTACGAGCAGTACTTC.

This clone is a singleton in its sample. The rearrangement uses TRBV27 and TRBJ1-4; TRBD1 matches at 7 bases. CDR1 and CDR2 from the germline V gene are MNHEY and SMNVEV (reference sequence). V dropped 3 bases and J dropped 5; count of bases not matched to a gene: 6. This CDR3 spans 15 amino acids. In DNA, the CDR3 is TGTGCCAGCAGTTTTGGGGACAGAAGAAATGAAAAACTGTTTTTT. Translating gives CASSFGDRRNEKLFF.

V is TRBV5-1 and J is TRBJ2-1, with a weak D call TRBD2 (5 bases). The V end was cut by 4 bases, the J end by 1 base, with 12 bases between. Germline lookup yields CDR1 SGHRS and CDR2 YFSETQ. This CDR3 comprises 15 residues. This CDR3 reads CASSGISGSYNEQFF. The CDR3, as DNA: TGCGCCAGCAGCGGGATCTCGGGGTCCTACAATGAGCAGTTCTTC.

The chain has TRBV6-5 and TRBJ1-5, with 8 positions matching TRBD1. V shed 5 bases and J 2 bases; nucleotides not matched to a gene: 5. Germline V CDR1 and CDR2: MNHEY, SVGAGI. The CDR3 is 15 residues long. The CDR3 is CASSLTGGGNQPQHF. In DNA form, the CDR3 reads TGTGCCAGCAGTCTAACAGGGGGGGGCAATCAGCCCCAGCATTTT.

The gene calls are TRBV5-4 and TRBJ2-5, with 7 bases identical to TRBD2. This CDR3 region has 15 residues. With 5 bases clipped from V and 5 bases from J, the junction kept 12 bases outside the gene matches. Germline values: CDR1 SGHNT, CDR2 YYREEE (reference sequence). The CDR3 sequence: CASRTTGLGDETQYF. CDR3 bases: TGTGCCAGCAGGACCACAGGACTAGGGGACGAGACCCAGTACTTC. Variable domain in full (rest from reference TRBV5-4 and TRBJ2-5): ETGVTQSPTHLIKTRGQQVTLRCSSQSGHNTVSWYQQALGQGPQFIFQYYREEENGRGNFPPRFSGLQFPNYSSELNVNALELDDSALYLCASRTTGLGDETQYFGPGTRLLVL.

V is TRBV2 and J is TRBJ1-1, with a tentative D call TRBD1 (5 bases). The CDR3 length is 13 residues. The germline V and J ends were trimmed by 9 bases and 3 bases, with 14 bases remaining between them. Per the germline V gene, CDR1 is SNHLY and CDR2 is FYNNEI. CDR3 region: CASWPGKDTEAFF. The CDR3 nucleotides are TGTGCCAGTTGGCCAGGGAAGGACACTGAAGCTTTCTTT.